This TCR beta chain is from a study of CD8+ T cells in alopecia areata. The sample holds a few counts of this clone. As the sequencing template, cDNA was produced by extracting RNA and reverse transcribing it. Profiled with immunoSEQ multiplex PCR; TCRdb holds only in-frame clones, not every one. The data contain about 100,000 clones, around 59% of them singletons. The V gene end was trimmed by 4 bases and the J gene end by 6 bases; junction bases not matched to a gene: 7. CDR3 length: 14 amino acids. Germline CDR1 SGHVS, CDR2 FNYEAQ. The receptor comes from a human donor in good health. The genes are TRBV7-6 and TRBJ2-7; 9 bases are shared with TRBD1. Sequencing input: CD8+ T cells sorted from blood. The CDR3 nucleotides are TGTGCCAGCAGCTCAGGGACAGGGACGGGCGAGCAGTACTTC. As protein: CASSSGTGTGEQYF.